These 17 T cell receptor beta chains were sequenced from one sample in a study of OX40 agonist ivuxolimab in advanced cancers. Sequenced by immunoSEQ multiplex PCR; TCRdb stores in-frame clones only, minus some. The sample records some 60,000 clones, approximately 90% being singletons. Source: CD4+ or CD8+ T cells sorted from blood, taken in a trial of the OX40 agonist ivuxolimab. The receptors come from an adult with an advanced solid tumor such as melanoma, head and neck, liver or kidney cancer.

The chain couples TRBV7-9 to TRBJ1-1; D gene uncertain. CDR3 length: 13 residues. The V gene's germline CDR1 is SEHNR and CDR2 FQNEAQ (reference sequence). The V and J ends lost 1 base and 7 bases respectively, with 10 bases between them. In nucleotides, the CDR3 is TGTGCCAGCAGCTTAGTCGGGTCGAGTGAAGCTTTCTTT. It is translated as CASSLVGSSEAFF.

The gene calls are TRBV15 and TRBJ2-7, with 8 bases identical to TRBD2. The CDR3 is 12 amino acids. Trimming removed 4 bases from V and 7 bases from J; junction bases left unmatched: 3. Germline CDR1 and CDR2: LNHNV and YYDKDF (reference sequence). The CDR3 loop reads CATSTGGEEQYF. The CDR3 region has the DNA TGTGCCACCAGCACCGGGGGGGAGGAGCAGTACTTC.

Remarks on this clone: Other DNA sequences in this sample translate to the same CDR3. J is TRBJ2-1 and V is TRBV9; D is perhaps TRBD1 (7 bases). The length of the CDR3 is 15 residues. Germline V CDR1 and CDR2: SGDLS, YYNGEE. Trimming removed 0 bases at V and 4 bases at J, with 11 bases between. CDR3 sequence: CASSVGSGGYNEQFF. For the CDR3, the DNA is TGTGCCAGCAGCGTAGGCTCAGGGGGGTACAATGAGCAGTTCTTC.

V usage is TRBV5-1 and J usage is TRBJ2-2, with 7 bases matching TRBD1. The CDR3 runs 15 residues. Germline V gene sequence: CDR1 SGHRS, CDR2 YFSETQ. V lost 5 bases, J lost 2 bases, and 6 bases stayed unmatched. The CDR3 sequence: CASRVGTANTGELFF. CDR3 sequence (DNA): TGCGCCAGCAGAGTCGGGACAGCAAACACCGGGGAGCTGTTTTTT.

The rearrangement uses TRBV19 and TRBJ1-1; D ambiguous. Deletions cut 5 bases from V and 1 base from J, with 8 bases between. CDR1 is LNHDA, CDR2 SQIVND, per germline (reference sequence). The CDR3 consists of 13 residues. The CDR3 DNA is TGTGCCAGTAGTTTTCCAGCGAACACTGAAGCTTTCTTT. It is translated as CASSFPANTEAFF.

This clone appeared once. The chain has TRBV4-1 and TRBJ1-1, with unresolved D. V was cut by 3 bases and J by 6 bases, with 8 bases left in between. This CDR3 is built from 12 residues. The germline CDR1 and CDR2 sequences are MGHRA and YSYEKL. The CDR3 DNA sequence: TGCGCCAGCAGCCACTTCGGGCCTGAAGCTTTCTTT. Translated, it gives CASSHFGPEAFF.

Turning to this clone: In the same sample, other DNA sequences code for this CDR3. The V gene is TRBV27, the J gene TRBJ1-1, with D possibly matching TRBD1 (6 bases). The CDR3 has 13 amino acids. CDR1 and CDR2 (germline): MNHEY, SMNVEV (reference sequence). V was cut by 7 bases and J by 2 bases, with 11 bases left in between. In nucleotides, the CDR3 is TGTGCCAGCACCCCTGGGGGCAACACTGAAGCTTTCTTT. Residues: CASTPGGNTEAFF.

This clone is judged medium-sized. The J gene is TRBJ2-2, the V gene TRBV6-4; 8 bases line up with TRBD1. The V segment lost 9 bases and the J segment 4 bases; nucleotides outside the gene matches: 4. The CDR3 covers 13 residues. Germline V gene sequence: CDR1 MRHNA, CDR2 SNTAGT. The CDR3 nucleotides read TGTGCCAGTGCTACAGGGGGCACCGGGGAGCTGTTTTTT. As protein: CASATGGTGELFF.

The CDR3 protein is CASMGFPMEVQPQHF. DNA for the CDR3: TGTGCCAGTATGGGATTCCCCATGGAAGTACAGCCCCAGCATTTT. The chain joins TRBV19 to TRBJ1-5; D uncertain. CDR1 is LNHDA, CDR2 SQIVND, per germline (reference sequence). The CDR3 runs to 15 residues. Trimming left V 7 bases short and J 7 bases short, with 20 bases between. The whole variable domain, filled in from reference TRBV19 and TRBJ1-5, reads DGGITQSPKYLFRKEGQNVTLSCEQNLNHDAMYWYRQDPGQGLRLIYYSQIVNDFQKGDIAEGYSVSREKKESFPLTVTSAQKNPTAFYLCASMGFPMEVQPQHFGDGTRLSIL.

The chain employs TRBV15 and TRBJ2-7; D remains ambiguous. V was shortened by 3 bases and J by 1 base, with 4 bases between the two germline ends. Per germline, CDR1 LNHNV and CDR2 YYDKDF (reference sequence). CDR3 size: 12 residues. This CDR3 is CATSSLSYEQYF. For the CDR3, the DNA is TGTGCCACCAGCAGCCTTTCCTACGAGCAGTACTTC.

The CDR3 reads CASSREWVTDTQYF. The CDR3 DNA reads as TGTGCCAGCAGCAGGGAATGGGTCACAGATACGCAGTATTTT. J is TRBJ2-3 and V is TRBV11-2; D remains ambiguous. Looked up from germline, CDR1 is SGHAT and CDR2 is FQNNGV. The CDR3 spans 14 residues. Trimming took off 5 bases at V and 2 bases at J, with 11 bases between the two ends.

Only one count was recorded for this clone. The V gene is TRBV5-6, the J gene TRBJ1-1; D not resolved. CDR3 length: 11 residues. V lost 1 base and J 6 bases, leaving 4 bases between the germline ends. Germline V gives CDR1 SGHDT, CDR2 YYEEEE. In DNA form, the CDR3 reads TGTGCCAGCAGCTTGTTCTCTGAAGCTTTCTTT. Its translation is CASSLFSEAFF.

This chain connects TRBV6-6 to TRBJ2-1; no reliable D call. CDR1 and CDR2 from the germline V gene are MNHNY and SVGAGI (reference sequence). Trimming took off 0 bases at V and 6 bases at J, with 6 bases between the two ends. The CDR3 totals 13 residues. CDR3 protein: CASSYSGSNEQFF. DNA of the CDR3: TGTGCCAGCAGTTACTCAGGTAGCAATGAGCAGTTCTTC.

A single count supports this clone. This chain joins TRBV5-6 and TRBJ1-2; tentative D call: TRBD1 (5 bases). From germline, CDR1 is SGHDT and CDR2 YYEEEE. V shed 0 bases and J shed 2 bases, with 11 bases lying between them. This CDR3 is 15 amino acids long. Written as DNA, the CDR3 is TGTGCCAGCAGCTTGGGTACAGGTTTGAACTATGGCTACACCTTC. Its translation: CASSLGTGLNYGYTF.

V is TRBV4-1 and J is TRBJ1-5; D possibly corresponds to TRBD1 (6 bases). The germline gives CDR1 MGHRA, CDR2 YSYEKL. Trimming left V 0 bases short and J 2 bases short, with 17 bases between. There are 18 residues in the CDR3. CDR3 in amino acids: CASSQEAQGYSGNQPQHF. CDR3 DNA sequence: TGCGCCAGCAGCCAAGAGGCACAGGGATATAGCGGCAATCAGCCCCAGCATTTT.

The chain couples TRBV4-1 to TRBJ2-1, with no clear D. V dropped 1 base and J dropped 2 bases, with 3 bases sitting between them. The CDR3 has 13 residues. The germline V gene encodes CDR1 MGHRA and CDR2 YSYEKL. The CDR3 reads CASSQVPYNEQFF. CDR3 coding DNA: TGCGCCAGCAGCCAAGTTCCCTACAATGAGCAGTTCTTC.

V gene TRBV30 combines with J gene TRBJ2-7, with D possibly matching TRBD2 (5 bases). This CDR3 region has 12 residues. Between the trimmed V and J ends, which lost 0 bases and 6 bases, there was a span of 9 bases. Germline CDR1 GTSNPN, CDR2 SVGIG (reference sequence). The CDR3 DNA sequence: TGTGCCTGGAGTGTAGGCGGGTTCGAGCAGTACTTC. Protein product: CAWSVGGFEQYF.